This TCR beta chain was sequenced for a study of cytomegalovirus exposure and HLA in healthy donors. Study-level points and caveats: In a later analysis, HLA-associated TCR beta chains were more clonally expanded than equally common others.

The CDR3 has 13 amino acids. V shed 3 bases and J shed 3 bases, with 9 bases lying between them. The germline gives CDR1 LNHDA, CDR2 SQIVND (reference sequence). Details on this clone: The antigen is unknown.

It was with 60 Vbeta and 13 Jbeta primers that the PCR ran. The method was immunoSEQ multiplex PCR; TCRdb's version includes in-frame clones alone and lacks a portion of them. The repertoire holds some 190,000 clones, with roughly 77% as singletons. This sequence originates from a man aged 25-40 years in good health and CMV-seropositive. Sequencing input: PBMCs. The V and J genes are TRBV19 and TRBJ2-7; D is unresolved. The CDR3 DNA is TGTGCCAGTAGTATTCGGCTAGACTACGAGCAGTACTTC. It encodes CASSIRLDYEQYF. The full variable domain, with the rest looked up from reference TRBV19 and TRBJ2-7, is DGGITQSPKYLFRKEGQNVTLSCEQNLNHDAMYWYRQDPGQGLRLIYYSQIVNDFQKGDIAEGYSVSREKKESFPLTVTSAQKNPTAFYLCASSIRLDYEQYFGPGTRLTVT.